This T cell receptor (beta chain) derives from a study of patients and donors after allogeneic stem cell transplantation. TCRdb re-called the RT-PCR reads through MiXCR, storing one row per CDR3 protein. The sample lists over 400,000 distinct CDR3 sequences; roughly 16% were seen once. Germline CDR1 KGHSH, CDR2 LQKENI. With 5 bases removed from V and 0 bases from J, the gap between germline ends came to 11 bases. The CDR3 totals 16 residues. The genes are TRBV18 and TRBJ1-6, with no clear D. The source is a human donor who was either an allogeneic HSCT recipient or a stem cell or donor lymphocyte infusion donor (not recorded which). It is not recorded whose cells these are; they may come from a transplant donor. The source material was blood, either unsorted or a sorted T cell fraction (not recorded which). The CDR3 reads CASSISRSSYNSPLHF. Here the CDR3 DNA reads TGTGCCAGCTCAATAAGCAGGAGCTCCTATAATTCACCCCTCCACTTT.